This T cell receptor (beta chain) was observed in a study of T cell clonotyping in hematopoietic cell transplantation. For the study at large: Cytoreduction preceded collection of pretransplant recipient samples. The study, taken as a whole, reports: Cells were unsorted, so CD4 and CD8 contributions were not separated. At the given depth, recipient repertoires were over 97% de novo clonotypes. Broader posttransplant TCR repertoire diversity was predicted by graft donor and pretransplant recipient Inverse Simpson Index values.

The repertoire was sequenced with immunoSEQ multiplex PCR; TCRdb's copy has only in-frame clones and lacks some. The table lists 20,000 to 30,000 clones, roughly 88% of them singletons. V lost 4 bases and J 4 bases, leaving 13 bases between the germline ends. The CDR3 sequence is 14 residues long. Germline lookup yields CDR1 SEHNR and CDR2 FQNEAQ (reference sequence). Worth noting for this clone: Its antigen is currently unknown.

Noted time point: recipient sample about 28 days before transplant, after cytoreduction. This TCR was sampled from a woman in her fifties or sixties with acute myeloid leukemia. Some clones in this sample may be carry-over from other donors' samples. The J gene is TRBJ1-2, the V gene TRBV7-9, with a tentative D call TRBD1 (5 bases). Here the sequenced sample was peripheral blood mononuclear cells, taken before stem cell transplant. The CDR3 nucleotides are TGTGCCAGCAGCTCAACTCAGGGTTCCTATGGCTACACCTTC. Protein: CASSSTQGSYGYTF.